This T cell receptor beta chain came from a study of cytomegalovirus exposure and HLA in healthy donors. Both 60 Vbeta primers and 13 Jbeta primers went into the PCR. The method was immunoSEQ multiplex PCR; TCRdb's version includes in-frame clones alone and lacks a portion of them. The table records some 200,000 clones, around three quarters of them present only once. General study findings and limits: HLA restriction was apparent for most CMV-associated TCR beta chains in a later analysis.

On this clone itself: Its antigen is not known.

Germline V lookup: CDR1 MNHEY, CDR2 SMNVEV (reference sequence). V was pared by 7 bases and J by 5 bases, with 8 bases of the junction left unmatched. This CDR3 region has 14 residues. This clonotype originated in a woman aged 25 to 45 in good health and CMV-seropositive. The sample comprised PBMCs. The chain uses TRBV27 and TRBJ2-7, with TRBD1 matching 10 bases. The CDR3 sequence: CASTPGQGMNEQYF. The CDR3, as DNA: TGTGCCAGCACCCCGGGACAGGGGATGAACGAGCAGTACTTC.